The following is a T cell receptor beta chain sequence with its context. The data originate from a study of blood T cell repertoires in COVID-19. The wider study: Whether acute or convalescent, the COVID-19 samples came from the United States, Italy and Spain. Sources were T cells, B-cell-depleted T cells, or PBMCs; the material itself was cDNA or gDNA.

Seattle participants joined during active infection and were tracked over time. This CDR3 has 14 residues. With 6 bases removed from V and 3 bases from J, the gap between germline ends came to 11 bases. Per the germline V gene, CDR1 is MNHEY and CDR2 is SMNVEV (reference sequence). Per the original methods: How many nucleated cells were present was estimated from reference gene primer amplification. The assay was immunoSEQ multiplex PCR, and TCRdb's table has in-frame clones only and misses some. The DNA was the basis for D and trimming; V, J and clone size are from that table. There are more than 85,000 clones in the sample; roughly 90% occur only once, and 4% to 5.5% lies in the top ten.

The sample was peripheral blood. The TCR was taken from a woman aged 45-65 years with COVID-19, enrolled during active disease. The rearrangement joins TRBV27 to TRBJ1-4; D may be TRBD1 (5 bases). The CDR3 here is CASRSGLSNEKLFF. In DNA, the CDR3 is TGTGCCAGCAGGTCAGGGTTATCTAATGAAAAACTGTTTTTT.